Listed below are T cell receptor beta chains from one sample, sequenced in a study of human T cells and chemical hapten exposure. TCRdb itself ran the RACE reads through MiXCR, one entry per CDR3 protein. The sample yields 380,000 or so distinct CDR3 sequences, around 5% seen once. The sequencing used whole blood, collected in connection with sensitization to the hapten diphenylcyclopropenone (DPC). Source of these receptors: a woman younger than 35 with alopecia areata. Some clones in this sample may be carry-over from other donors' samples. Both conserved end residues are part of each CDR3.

CDR3 protein: CASSRSHSGGSTDTQYF
J gene: TRBJ2-3
V gene: TRBV18

CDR3 protein: CASSQEASRQGGQPQHF
J gene: TRBJ1-5
V gene: TRBV4-3

CDR3 protein: CASKKLVTGNYEQYF
J gene: TRBJ2-7
V gene: TRBV6-1

CDR3 protein: CASSQLGDINTEAFF
J gene: TRBJ1-1
V gene: TRBV4-3

CDR3 protein: CASSLLGQGAYNEQFF
J gene: TRBJ2-1
V gene: TRBV5-1

CDR3 protein: CASSYSLVPGIQVTEAFF
J gene: TRBJ1-1
V gene: TRBV6-5

CDR3 protein: CASRKTAGGIGTEAFF
J gene: TRBJ1-1
V gene: TRBV27

CDR3 protein: CASSQQGWEQFF
J gene: TRBJ2-1
V gene: TRBV6-6

CDR3 protein: CASSLLIAGGHEQYF
J gene: TRBJ2-7
V gene: TRBV4-1

CDR3 protein: CASSPGQGGVNSPLHF
J gene: TRBJ1-6
V gene: TRBV6-6

CDR3 protein: CASSPRIFYGYTF
J gene: TRBJ1-2
V gene: TRBV18

CDR3 protein: CASSQERVHQPQHF
J gene: TRBJ1-5
V gene: TRBV6-1

CDR3 protein: CASSQVWSGRSDTQYF
J gene: TRBJ2-3
V gene: TRBV3-1

CDR3 protein: CASSSIDSFNEKLFF
J gene: TRBJ1-4
V gene: TRBV27

CDR3 protein: CASSLSTVGIEQYF
J gene: TRBJ2-7
V gene: TRBV27

CDR3 protein: CASSRGFYEQYF
J gene: TRBJ2-7
V gene: TRBV2

CDR3 protein: CASSPGMSRLDYEQYF
J gene: TRBJ2-7
V gene: TRBV7-2

CDR3 protein: CASTSGGSSYEQYF
J gene: TRBJ2-7
V gene: TRBV28

CDR3 protein: CASSLTGGRRAFF
J gene: TRBJ1-1
V gene: TRBV13

CDR3 protein: CASNPGDRPGELFF
J gene: TRBJ2-2
V gene: TRBV12-3/TRBV12-4

CDR3 protein: CASSPDREGSYEQYF
J gene: TRBJ2-7
V gene: TRBV18

CDR3 protein: CSAKRQGLSYEQYF
J gene: TRBJ2-7
V gene: TRBV20-1

CDR3 protein: CASSQEKGRGAEKLFF
J gene: TRBJ1-4
V gene: TRBV4-2

CDR3 protein: CASSRAGGVVYGYTF
J gene: TRBJ1-2
V gene: TRBV6-5

CDR3 protein: CASSQGGWQPQHF
J gene: TRBJ1-5
V gene: TRBV14

CDR3 protein: CASSLKDQPQHF
J gene: TRBJ1-5
V gene: TRBV7-9

CDR3 protein: CASNFRQTYNYGYTF
J gene: TRBJ1-2
V gene: TRBV6-2/TRBV6-3

CDR3 protein: CASSQPGQSSGANVLTF
J gene: TRBJ2-6
V gene: TRBV4-2

CDR3 protein: CASSQSTGMYTEAFF
J gene: TRBJ1-1
V gene: TRBV4-2

CDR3 protein: CASSQDFGASGGRASTDTQYF
J gene: TRBJ2-3
V gene: TRBV4-3

CDR3 protein: CASSPTREAGTGELFF
J gene: TRBJ2-2
V gene: TRBV12-3/TRBV12-4

CDR3 protein: CASSPGQGGTIYF
J gene: TRBJ1-3
V gene: TRBV5-1

CDR3 protein: CSALDREVNQPQHF
J gene: TRBJ1-5
V gene: TRBV20-1

CDR3 protein: CASSYDSSPLHF
J gene: TRBJ1-6
V gene: TRBV6-5

CDR3 protein: CASRESVGSSTGELFF
J gene: TRBJ2-2
V gene: TRBV28

CDR3 protein: CASSLGLARTDTQYF
J gene: TRBJ2-3
V gene: TRBV7-3

CDR3 protein: CASSSWTATYEQYF
J gene: TRBJ2-7
V gene: TRBV7-2

CDR3 protein: CSAYGTGDWQPQHF
J gene: TRBJ1-5
V gene: TRBV20-1

CDR3 protein: CASSVSGLSGEQFF
J gene: TRBJ2-1
V gene: TRBV2

CDR3 protein: CSARDQFGQGDREQYF
J gene: TRBJ2-7
V gene: TRBV20-1

CDR3 protein: CASSLGTGSYGYTF
J gene: TRBJ1-2
V gene: TRBV12-3/TRBV12-4

CDR3 protein: CSARSPGQRFSYEQYF
J gene: TRBJ2-7
V gene: TRBV20-1

CDR3 protein: CSVRGTLNTEAFF
J gene: TRBJ1-1
V gene: TRBV29-1

CDR3 protein: CASSQGGGDRNNEQFF
J gene: TRBJ2-1
V gene: TRBV9

CDR3 protein: CSAPRGQGTDTQYF
J gene: TRBJ2-3
V gene: TRBV29-1

CDR3 protein: CASSTGANVLTF
J gene: TRBJ2-6
V gene: TRBV28

CDR3 protein: CASSVEANTEAFF
J gene: TRBJ1-1
V gene: TRBV9

CDR3 protein: CASSLESGQYF
J gene: TRBJ2-3
V gene: TRBV5-1